A selection of T cell receptor beta chains follows, all from one sample in a study of cytomegalovirus exposure and HLA in healthy donors. Profiled with immunoSEQ multiplex PCR; TCRdb holds only in-frame clones, not every one. Of around 180,000 clones in the sample, 70% to 80% were seen once. Sequencing was performed on PBMCs. Every receptor here comes from a woman aged 40 to 50 in good health and CMV-seronegative. Each CDR3 is given with its conserved first and last residue. The D gene is left open where the match is weak. Only some rows state a clone size, as once, few, many or a class for expanded clones.

>few|TRBV2|TRBD1|TRBJ1-2
TGTGCCAGCCATTGGACAGGGGTTTCAGACTATGGCTACACCTTC
CASHWTGVSDYGYTF
>once|TRBV10-3|TRBD2|TRBJ2-5
TGTGCCACAGATACCGGGACTAGTAAAGAGACCCAGTACTTC
CATDTGTSKETQYF
>-|TRBV29-1|-|TRBJ1-1
TGCAGCGTTGTGGAGTTGAACACTGAAGCTTTCTTT
CSVVELNTEAFF
>-|TRBV30|TRBD1|TRBJ2-3
TGTGCCTGGAGAGGCAGGGGGACGACAGATACGCAGTATTTT
CAWRGRGTTDTQYF
>-|TRBV10-3|-|TRBJ1-1
TGTGCCATCATGGAGGTAGGCTTAGAAGCTTTCTTT
CAIMEVGLEAFF
>-|TRBV5-1|TRBD1|TRBJ2-7
TGCGCCAGCAGCTGGAGCGGACAGGGGGTCTACGAGCAGTACTTC
CASSWSGQGVYEQYF
>-|TRBV5-1|-|TRBJ1-1
TGCGCCAGCAGCTTTGGGGTGCGGGCCGCGGACTCGAGAAACACTGAAGCTTTCTTT
CASSFGVRAADSRNTEAFF
>-|TRBV2|TRBD2|TRBJ2-7
TGTGCCAGCACCCAAAGCGGGAGGGGGAAAAACGAGCAGTACTTC
CASTQSGRGKNEQYF
>-|TRBV4-1|TRBD1|TRBJ1-2
TGCGCCAGCAGCCAAGATGGGAAGGGGGCGCAGGTGGATGGCTACACCTTC
CASSQDGKGAQVDGYTF
>-|TRBV5-1|TRBD1|TRBJ1-1
TGCGCCAGCAGCTTGGGACAGGGGGCACGGACCACTGAAGCTTTCTTT
CASSLGQGARTTEAFF
>-|TRBV30|TRBD2|TRBJ2-5
TGTGCCTGGAGTGGGGACTACGTGGAGACCCAGTACTTC
CAWSGDYVETQYF
>-|TRBV5-1|TRBD1|TRBJ2-5
TGCGCCAGCAGCTTACAGGGGGATCAAGAGACCCAGTACTTC
CASSLQGDQETQYF
>-|TRBV19|TRBD1|TRBJ1-3
TGTGCCAGTAGTATCCGGGACAGGGGTAAACGCTCTGGAAACACCATATATTTT
CASSIRDRGKRSGNTIYF
>-|TRBV7-9|-|TRBJ1-1
TGTGCCAGCAGCTTCGGCAGGGCCCCCACTGAAGCTTTCTTT
CASSFGRAPTEAFF
>-|TRBV5-6|TRBD1|TRBJ2-1
TGTGCCAGCAGCCTAGGGGGGACAGGCGGCAATGAGCAGTTCTTC
CASSLGGTGGNEQFF